Below are 9 T cell receptor beta chains sequenced from a single sample in a study of blood T cell repertoires in COVID-19. The table came from immunoSEQ multiplex PCR; TCRdb's copy has only in-frame clones and leaves some out. The data contain over 200,000 clones, approximately 75% of them singletons. Sequenced material: PBMCs or T cells enriched from blood (not recorded which). The receptors derive from a man between 40 and 49 years old who had recovered from COVID-19.

The V and J genes are TRBV29-1 and TRBJ2-3; TRBD2 matches at 8 bases. Losses at the gene ends were 4 bases for V and 2 bases for J; bases not matched to a gene: 2. CDR1 is SQVTM, CDR2 ANQGSEA, per germline. The CDR3 is 13 amino acids. CDR3 region: CSVVAGSTDTQYF. The CDR3 DNA follows: TGCAGCGTTGTAGCGGGATCCACAGATACGCAGTATTTT.

The chain has TRBV4-2 and TRBJ2-2; D gene uncertain. Germline values: CDR1 LGHNA, CDR2 YNFKEQ. V lost 0 bases, J lost 5 bases, and 4 bases lay in between. The CDR3 has 13 amino acids. As DNA, the CDR3 is TGTGCCAGCAGCCAAGAACGGACCGGGGAGCTGTTTTTT. Its protein product is CASSQERTGELFF.

The chain is built from TRBV6-5 and TRBJ2-7; possibly TRBD2 for D (6 bases). The CDR3 runs 15 residues. Trimming cost V 5 bases and J 3 bases, with 17 bases left between them. From germline, CDR1 is MNHEY and CDR2 SVGAGI. CDR3 coding DNA: TGTGCCAGCAGTCCCGGGGGTCCCTTGTACTACGAGCAGTACTTC. Its protein product is CASSPGGPLYYEQYF.

The rearrangement uses TRBV2 and TRBJ1-5; unclear D gene. Looked up from germline, CDR1 is SNHLY and CDR2 is FYNNEI. The CDR3 is 13 amino acids. V was clipped by 10 bases and J by 7 bases, with 17 bases between them. The CDR3 sequence: CAMGDPPGQPQHF. The CDR3 DNA reads TGTGCCATGGGAGACCCACCCGGACAGCCCCAGCATTTT.

The chain is built from TRBV7-3 and TRBJ2-1, with TRBD2 matching 7 bases. The CDR3 covers 17 residues. CDR1 and CDR2 from the germline V gene are SGHTA and FQGTGA. The junction had 16 bases not matched to a gene; V was cut back by 2 bases and J by 9 bases. CDR3 in DNA: TGTGCCAGCAGCTTACCTAACCGGGGACTACGGAGGAGTGAGCAGTTCTTC. This encodes CASSLPNRGLRRSEQFF.

This clone was recorded at least ten times. The V gene is TRBV19, the J gene TRBJ2-1; 7 bases are a match to TRBD2. Germline lookup yields CDR1 LNHDA and CDR2 SQIVND (reference sequence). The CDR3 spans 15 residues. Trimming took 8 bases from V and 6 from J; bases not matched to a gene: 13. CDR3 coding DNA: TGTGCCAGTTCTAACGGACTAGTTAACCTCAATGAGCAGTTCTTC. Its protein is CASSNGLVNLNEQFF.

In its sample, this clone was seen a few times. The V gene is TRBV2, the J gene TRBJ1-5; perhaps TRBD1 as D (5 bases). This CDR3 is built from 16 residues. Germline V gives CDR1 SNHLY, CDR2 FYNNEI. V lost 7 bases, J lost 2 bases, and 18 bases lay in between. CDR3 coding DNA: TGTGCCAGCATCTTAGATGGAGGGGATGGCAATCAGCCCCAGCATTTT. Translation gives CASILDGGDGNQPQHF.

This CDR3 reads CASRPNSGDNEQFF. CDR3 sequence (DNA): TGTGCAAGTCGTCCCAACTCGGGGGACAATGAGCAGTTCTTC. The gene calls are TRBV12-2 and TRBJ2-1; the table's D call, TRBD2, has no DNA check behind it. TRBV12-2 is reported as a pseudogene. The CDR3 spans 14 residues.

The CDR3 protein is CASSPNPNTGELFF. In DNA, the CDR3 is TGTGCCAGCAGCCCTAATCCGAACACCGGGGAGCTGTTTTTT. The chain links TRBV7-8 to TRBJ2-2; no firm D call. CDR3 length: 14 amino acids. The V end lost 5 bases, the J end lost 0 bases, and 7 bases lay between the germline ends. CDR1 is SGHVS, CDR2 FQNEAQ, per germline.